Listed below are T cell receptor beta chains from one sample, sequenced in a study of blood T cell repertoires in COVID-19. Method: immunoSEQ multiplex PCR; TCRdb's copy keeps in-frame clones and lacks some. This table has roughly 250,000 clones, about 89% appearing once. Input material: peripheral blood. These receptors were taken from a middle-aged man who had recovered from COVID-19. CDR3s leave out the opening cysteine and the closing phenylalanine or tryptophan.

cdr3_length: 14; j_call: TRBJ2-7; v_call: TRBV27; cdr3_aa: ASSSPGDASSYEQY
cdr3_length: 12; j_call: TRBJ1-1; v_call: TRBV6-5; cdr3_aa: ASSYSKGALIAF
cdr3_length: 12; j_call: TRBJ1-1; v_call: TRBV2; cdr3_aa: ASIPDRGGTEAF
cdr3_length: 9; j_call: TRBJ1-2; v_call: TRBV10-3; cdr3_aa: AIRGFYGYT
cdr3_length: 13; j_call: TRBJ2-3; v_call: TRBV9; cdr3_aa: ASSVRQERTDTQY
cdr3_length: 11; j_call: TRBJ1-3; v_call: TRBV3-1/TRBV3-2; cdr3_aa: ASSLRAGNTIY
cdr3_length: 13; j_call: TRBJ1-1; v_call: TRBV18; cdr3_aa: ASSLRDIANTEAF
cdr3_length: 14; j_call: TRBJ2-2; v_call: TRBV19; cdr3_aa: ASSSRVRGSTGELF
cdr3_length: 15; j_call: TRBJ2-3; v_call: TRBV2; cdr3_aa: ASSSGTSGRGTDTQY
cdr3_length: 15; j_call: TRBJ2-1; v_call: TRBV15; cdr3_aa: ATSRDLQGSLRAEQF
cdr3_length: 13; j_call: TRBJ2-3; v_call: TRBV3-1/TRBV3-2; cdr3_aa: ASSQDFQGTDTQY
cdr3_length: 11; j_call: TRBJ1-2; v_call: TRBV3-1/TRBV3-2; cdr3_aa: ASSRAPNYGYT
cdr3_length: 9; j_call: TRBJ2-5; v_call: TRBV10-2; cdr3_aa: ASGQFETQY
cdr3_length: 13; j_call: TRBJ1-2; v_call: TRBV28; cdr3_aa: ASSPTGARDYGYT
cdr3_length: 13; j_call: TRBJ2-4; v_call: TRBV9; cdr3_aa: ASSVSGGAIDIQY
cdr3_length: 14; j_call: TRBJ2-1; v_call: TRBV9; cdr3_aa: ASSVGSDRGYNEQF
cdr3_length: 15; j_call: TRBJ2-1; v_call: TRBV3-1/TRBV3-2; cdr3_aa: ASSQDFGRGANNEQF
cdr3_length: 15; j_call: TRBJ2-3; v_call: TRBV6-2/TRBV6-3; cdr3_aa: ASSGPPSGRRTDTQY
cdr3_length: 14; j_call: TRBJ1-4; v_call: TRBV2; cdr3_aa: ASIRDREFSPGELF
cdr3_length: 12; j_call: TRBJ2-5; v_call: TRBV5-1; cdr3_aa: ASSQSSRGETQY
cdr3_length: 10; j_call: TRBJ2-7; v_call: TRBV18; cdr3_aa: ASSHRAREQY
cdr3_length: 15; j_call: TRBJ2-7; v_call: TRBV21-1; cdr3_aa: ASSKTLAGTGGYEQY
cdr3_length: 10; j_call: TRBJ2-7; v_call: TRBV5-1; cdr3_aa: ASSSRGYEQY
cdr3_length: 13; j_call: TRBJ2-7; v_call: TRBV6-6; cdr3_aa: ASSYGAGQAYEQY